There are a few counts of the clone carrying this T cell receptor (beta chain). Via MiXCR, TCRdb re-called the 5' RACE reads, giving one row per CDR3 protein. The table lists some 560,000 distinct CDR3 sequences, 15% to 20% of them singletons. The CDR3 is made up of 16 amino acids. CDR1 is MNHEY and CDR2 is SVGEGT in the germline V gene. V lost 5 bases to trimming and J lost 3 bases, with 20 bases between them. The data are from a study of T cells after yellow fever vaccination. The TCR was taken from a man aged 25-45 years who received the YFV17D yellow fever vaccine. The sequenced sample was PBMCs, obtained 15 days after the yellow fever booster vaccination. The chain carries TRBV6-2 or TRBV6-3 and TRBJ2-7, with unresolved D. The CDR3 DNA is TGTGCCAGCAGTCCTCTTGGGCCCCATCTCGGCTACGAGCAGTACTTC. It encodes CASSPLGPHLGYEQYF.